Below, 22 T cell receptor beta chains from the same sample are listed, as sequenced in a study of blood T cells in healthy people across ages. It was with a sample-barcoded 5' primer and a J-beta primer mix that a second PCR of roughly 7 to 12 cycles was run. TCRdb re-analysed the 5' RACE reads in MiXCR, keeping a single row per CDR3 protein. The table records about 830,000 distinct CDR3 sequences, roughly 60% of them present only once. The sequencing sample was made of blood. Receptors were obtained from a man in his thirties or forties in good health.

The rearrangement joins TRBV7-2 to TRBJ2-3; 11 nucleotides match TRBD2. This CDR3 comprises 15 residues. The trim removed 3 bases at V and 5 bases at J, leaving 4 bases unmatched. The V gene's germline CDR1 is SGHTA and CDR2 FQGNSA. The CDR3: CASSLTSGTIDTQYF. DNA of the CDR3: TGTGCCAGCAGCTTGACTAGCGGGACAATAGATACGCAGTATTTT. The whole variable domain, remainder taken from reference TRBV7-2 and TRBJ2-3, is GAGVSQSPSNKVTEKGKDVELRCDPISGHTALYWYRQSLGQGLEFLIYFQGNSAPDKSGLPSDRFSAERTGGSVSTLTIQRTQQEDSAVYLCASSLTSGTIDTQYFGPGTRLTVL.

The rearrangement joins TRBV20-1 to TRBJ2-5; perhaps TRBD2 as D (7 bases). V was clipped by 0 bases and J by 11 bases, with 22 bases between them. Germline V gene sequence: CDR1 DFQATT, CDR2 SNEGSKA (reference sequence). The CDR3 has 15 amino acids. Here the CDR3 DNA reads TGCAGTGCTAGAGATCCTCGGGGGGCGGAAAATGAGCAGTACTTC. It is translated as CSARDPRGAENEQYF.

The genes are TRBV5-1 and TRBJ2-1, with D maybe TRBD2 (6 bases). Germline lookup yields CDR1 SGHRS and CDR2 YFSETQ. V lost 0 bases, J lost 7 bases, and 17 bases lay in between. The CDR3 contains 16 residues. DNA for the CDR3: TGCGCCAGCAGCTTGGCTCCGGGAGCGGTGGGTAATGAGCAGTTCTTC. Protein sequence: CASSLAPGAVGNEQFF.

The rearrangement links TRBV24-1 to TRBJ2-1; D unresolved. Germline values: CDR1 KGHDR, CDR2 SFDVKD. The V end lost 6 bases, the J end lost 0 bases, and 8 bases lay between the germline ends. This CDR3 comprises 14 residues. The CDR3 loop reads CATSQSASYNEQFF. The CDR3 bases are TGTGCCACCAGTCAGTCCGCCTCCTACAATGAGCAGTTCTTC.

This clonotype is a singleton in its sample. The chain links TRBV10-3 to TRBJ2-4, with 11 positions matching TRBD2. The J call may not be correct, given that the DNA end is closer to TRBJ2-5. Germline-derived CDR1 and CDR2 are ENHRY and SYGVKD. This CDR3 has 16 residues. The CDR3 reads CAISESNGLAGETQYF. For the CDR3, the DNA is TGTGCCATCAGTGAGTCGAACGGACTAGCGGGAGAGACCCAGTACTTC.

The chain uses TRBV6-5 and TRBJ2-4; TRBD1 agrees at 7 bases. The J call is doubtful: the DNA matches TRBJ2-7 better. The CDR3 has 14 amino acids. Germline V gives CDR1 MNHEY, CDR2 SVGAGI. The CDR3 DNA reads TGTGCCAGCAGTTACTCGGGGACAGTCTACGAGCAGTACTTC. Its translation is CASSYSGTVYEQYF.

CDR3 nucleotide sequence: TGTGCCTGGAGTGCCTCCCTCCGCACTGAAGCTTTCTTT. Translating gives CAWSASLRTEAFF. V usage is TRBV30 and J usage is TRBJ1-1; D unclear. Germline V gene lookup returns CDR1 GTSNPN and CDR2 SVGIG (reference sequence). V lost 1 base, J lost 4 bases, and 10 bases lay in between. This CDR3 region has 13 residues.

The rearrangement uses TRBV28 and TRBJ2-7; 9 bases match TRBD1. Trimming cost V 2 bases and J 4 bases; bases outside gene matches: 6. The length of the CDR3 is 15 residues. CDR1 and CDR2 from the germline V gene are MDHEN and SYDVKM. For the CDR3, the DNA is TGTGCCAGCAGTTTAGTTGACAGGGGGTCGTACGAGCAGTACTTC. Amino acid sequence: CASSLVDRGSYEQYF.

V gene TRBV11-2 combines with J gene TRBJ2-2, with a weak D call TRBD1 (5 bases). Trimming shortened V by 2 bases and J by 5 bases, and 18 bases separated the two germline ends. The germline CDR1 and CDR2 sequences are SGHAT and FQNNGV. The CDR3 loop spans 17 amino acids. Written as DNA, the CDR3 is TGTGCCAGCAGCTTAACCCTCAGCCAGGGTCGGACCGGGGAGCTGTTTTTT. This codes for CASSLTLSQGRTGELFF.

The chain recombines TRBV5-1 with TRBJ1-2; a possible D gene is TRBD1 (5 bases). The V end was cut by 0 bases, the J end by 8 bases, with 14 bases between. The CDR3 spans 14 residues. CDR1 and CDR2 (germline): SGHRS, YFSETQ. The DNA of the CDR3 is TGCGCCAGCAGCTTGGATGCGGACACAGGCGGCTACACCTTC. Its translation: CASSLDADTGGYTF.

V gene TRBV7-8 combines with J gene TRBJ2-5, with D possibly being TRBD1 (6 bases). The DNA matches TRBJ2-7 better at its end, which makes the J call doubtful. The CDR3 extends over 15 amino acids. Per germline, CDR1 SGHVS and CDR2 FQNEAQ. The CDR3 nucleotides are TGTGCCAGCAGCGACACTGAGGGAACAGGGACCGAGCAGTACTTC. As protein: CASSDTEGTGTEQYF.

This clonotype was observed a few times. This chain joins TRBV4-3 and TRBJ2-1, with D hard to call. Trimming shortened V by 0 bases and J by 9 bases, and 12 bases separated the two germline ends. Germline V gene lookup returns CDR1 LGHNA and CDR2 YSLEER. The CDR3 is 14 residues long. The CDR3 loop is CASSQEPRDTEQFF. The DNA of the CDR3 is TGCGCCAGCAGCCAAGAACCGAGAGACACTGAGCAGTTCTTC.

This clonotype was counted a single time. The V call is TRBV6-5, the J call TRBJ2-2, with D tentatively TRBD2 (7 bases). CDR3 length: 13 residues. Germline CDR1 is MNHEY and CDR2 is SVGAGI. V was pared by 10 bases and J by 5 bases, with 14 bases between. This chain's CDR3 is CATGRGLTGELFF. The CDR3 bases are TGTGCCACAGGGCGGGGGCTTACCGGGGAGCTGTTTTTT.

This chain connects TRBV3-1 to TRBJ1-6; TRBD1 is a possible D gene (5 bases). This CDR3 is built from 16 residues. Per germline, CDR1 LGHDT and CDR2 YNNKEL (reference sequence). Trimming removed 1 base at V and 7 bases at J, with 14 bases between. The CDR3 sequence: CASSQVLYGANSPLHF. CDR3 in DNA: TGTGCCAGCAGCCAAGTGCTATACGGGGCCAATTCACCCCTCCACTTT.

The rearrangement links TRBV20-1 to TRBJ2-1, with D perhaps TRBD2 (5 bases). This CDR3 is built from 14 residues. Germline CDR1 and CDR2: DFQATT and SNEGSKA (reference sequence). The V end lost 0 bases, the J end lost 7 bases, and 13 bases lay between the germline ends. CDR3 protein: CSARDPLAANEQFF. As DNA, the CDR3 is TGCAGTGCTAGAGATCCGCTAGCCGCAAATGAGCAGTTCTTC.

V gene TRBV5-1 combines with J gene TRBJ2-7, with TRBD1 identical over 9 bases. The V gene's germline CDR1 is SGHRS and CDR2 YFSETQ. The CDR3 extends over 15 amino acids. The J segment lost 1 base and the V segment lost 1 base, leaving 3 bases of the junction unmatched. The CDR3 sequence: CASSLSGTGSYEQYF. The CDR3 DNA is TGCGCCAGCAGCTTGTCCGGGACAGGGTCCTACGAGCAGTACTTC.

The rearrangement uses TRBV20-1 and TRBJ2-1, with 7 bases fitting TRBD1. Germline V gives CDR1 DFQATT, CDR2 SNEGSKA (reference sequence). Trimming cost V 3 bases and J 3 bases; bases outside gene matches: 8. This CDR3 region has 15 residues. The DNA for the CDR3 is TGCAGTGCTAGGGATTACCAGGGGGTCTACAATGAGCAGTTCTTC. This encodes CSARDYQGVYNEQFF.

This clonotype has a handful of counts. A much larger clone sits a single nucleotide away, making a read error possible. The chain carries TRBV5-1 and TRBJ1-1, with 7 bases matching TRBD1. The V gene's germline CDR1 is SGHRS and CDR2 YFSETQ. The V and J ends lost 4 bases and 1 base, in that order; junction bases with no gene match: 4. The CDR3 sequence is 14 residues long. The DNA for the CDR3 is TGCGCCAGCAGCGGGGGACAGACGAACACTGAAGCTTTCTTT. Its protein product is CASSGGQTNTEAFF.

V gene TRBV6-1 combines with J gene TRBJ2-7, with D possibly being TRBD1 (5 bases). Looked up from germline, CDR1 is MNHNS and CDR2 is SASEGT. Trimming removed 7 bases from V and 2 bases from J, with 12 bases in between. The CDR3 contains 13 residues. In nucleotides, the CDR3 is TGTGCCAGCATCTCCGACAGCACCTACGAGCAGTACTTC. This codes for CASISDSTYEQYF.

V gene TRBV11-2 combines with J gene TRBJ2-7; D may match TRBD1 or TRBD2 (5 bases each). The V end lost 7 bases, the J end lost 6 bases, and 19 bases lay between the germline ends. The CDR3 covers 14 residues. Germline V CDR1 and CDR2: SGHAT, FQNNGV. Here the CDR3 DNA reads TGTGCCAGCACCTTCTCGAGGGGTCTTGGCGAGCAGTACTTC. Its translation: CASTFSRGLGEQYF. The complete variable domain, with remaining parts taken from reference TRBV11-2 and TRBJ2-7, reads EAGVAQSPRYKIIEKRQSVAFWCNPISGHATLYWYQQILGQGPKLLIQFQNNGVVDDSQLPKDRFSAERLKGVDSTLKIQPAKLEDSAVYLCASTFSRGLGEQYFGPGTRLTVT.

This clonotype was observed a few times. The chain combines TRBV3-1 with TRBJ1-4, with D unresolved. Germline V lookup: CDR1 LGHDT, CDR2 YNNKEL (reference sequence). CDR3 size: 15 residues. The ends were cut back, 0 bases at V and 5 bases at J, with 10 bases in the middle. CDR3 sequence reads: CASSQDGRRNEKLFF. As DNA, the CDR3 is TGTGCCAGCAGCCAAGATGGGCGTAGGAATGAAAAACTGTTTTTT.

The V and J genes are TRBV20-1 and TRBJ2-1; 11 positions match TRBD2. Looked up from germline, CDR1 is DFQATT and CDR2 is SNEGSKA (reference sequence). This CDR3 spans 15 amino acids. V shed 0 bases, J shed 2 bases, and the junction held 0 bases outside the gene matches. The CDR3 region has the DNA TGCAGTGCTAGAGATAGCGGGAGGGCCTACAATGAGCAGTTCTTC. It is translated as CSARDSGRAYNEQFF.